These 30 T cell receptor beta chains were sequenced from one sample in a study of molecular identifiers for immune sequencing clone quantification. Each CDR3 protein gets one entry after TCRdb re-called the PCR reads with MiXCR. The data hold 55,000 to 75,000 distinct CDR3 sequences, with roughly 18% observed a single time. Specimen: naive CD8+ T cells from blood, with Jurkat cell RNA spiked in. The subset denotes: FACS-sorted CD8+CD4-CCR7+CD45RA+ naive T cells. These receptors all come from a human donor in good health. Some libraries in this study had Jurkat cell RNA spiked in.

This clonotype was seen many times. V gene TRBV27 combines with J gene TRBJ2-7; maybe TRBD2 (6 bases). This CDR3 contains 17 residues. V gave up 0 bases and J gave up 6 bases, with 21 bases separating them. Germline V gives CDR1 MNHEY, CDR2 SMNVEV (reference sequence). The CDR3 DNA reads as TGTGCCAGCAGTTTATCAACGGGGAGGATAACGGGCGGCGAGCAGTACTTC. It is translated as CASSLSTGRITGGEQYF.

Regarding this clonotype: A much larger clone lies one base from this, so it may be a read error. This chain links TRBV19 with TRBJ1-1; D gene ambiguous. Trimming pared 6 bases from V and 0 bases from J, leaving 11 bases between. Germline V CDR1 and CDR2: LNHDA, SQIVND (reference sequence). This CDR3 has 14 residues. For the CDR3, the DNA is TGTGCCAGTAGATATGGCCGAATGAACACTGAAGCTTTCTTT. It translates to CASRYGRMNTEAFF.

The chain links TRBV3-1 to TRBJ1-5; D is uncertain. The CDR3 is 12 amino acids. V was clipped by 0 bases and J by 12 bases, with 9 bases between them. Germline V gene data show CDR1 as LGHDT and CDR2 as YNNKEL (reference sequence). Written as DNA, the CDR3 is TGTGCCAGCAGCCAAGAGGGTAGTCTCCAGCATTTT. Translating it yields CASSQEGSLQHF.

Only one count was recorded for this clonotype. This could be a read error, since a much larger clone is one nucleotide away. V gene TRBV11-2 combines with J gene TRBJ2-7, with 10 positions matching TRBD1. The CDR3 has 15 amino acids. Per the germline V gene, CDR1 is SGHAT and CDR2 is FQNNGV. CDR3 DNA sequence: TGTGCCGGCAGCTTAGGGGGACAGGGGTCGTACGAGCAGTACTTC. Its translation: CAGSLGGQGSYEQYF.

This clonotype was observed many times. V is TRBV29-1 and J is TRBJ1-5, with D unresolved. The CDR3 sequence is 13 residues long. Germline CDR1 reads SQVTM; CDR2 reads ANQGSEA. V was pared by 4 bases and J by 3 bases, with 10 bases between. The CDR3 DNA is TGCAGCGTTGGCCCCGGGGACAATCAGCCCCAGCATTTT. Translation gives CSVGPGDNQPQHF.

A remark on this clonotype: With a much larger clone just one base away, this may be a read error. This CDR3 is missing its conserved last phenylalanine or tryptophan, likely due to a read error. This rearrangement joins TRBV18 to TRBJ1-1; D gene unclear. The CDR3 totals 13 residues. V lost 5 bases and J lost 1, with 8 bases in between. Germline V gene lookup returns CDR1 KGHSH and CDR2 LQKENI. CDR3 DNA: TGTGCCAGCTCAGAGAGCTGGAACACTGAAGCTTTCCTT. Its protein product is CASSESWNTEAFL.

This clonotype was detected ten times or more. The gene calls are TRBV28 and TRBJ1-4; 7 bases agree with TRBD1. V gave up 6 bases and J gave up 2 bases; unmatched junction bases: 9. Germline-derived CDR1 and CDR2 are MDHEN and SYDVKM. There are 16 residues in the CDR3. DNA of the CDR3: TGTGCCAGCAGCCACCACAGGGGCGCGACTAATGAAAAACTGTTTTTT. Amino acid sequence: CASSHHRGATNEKLFF. Using reference TRBV28 and TRBJ1-4 for the parts outside the CDR3, the full variable domain is DVKVTQSSRYLVKRTGEKVFLECVQDMDHENMFWYRQDPGLGLRLIYFSYDVKMKEKGDIPEGYSVSREKKERFSLILESASTNQTSMYLCASSHHRGATNEKLFFGSGTQLSVL.

This clonotype was picked up many times. The rearrangement joins TRBV3-1 to TRBJ2-1; 10 bases are shared with TRBD2. Trimming took 4 bases from V and 10 from J; bases not matched to a gene: 7. CDR1 and CDR2 from the germline V gene are LGHDT and YNNKEL (reference sequence). This CDR3 is 14 amino acids long. CDR3 protein: CASSRAGGPREQFF. The CDR3 DNA follows: TGTGCCAGCAGCCGAGCGGGAGGGCCCCGGGAGCAGTTCTTC.

This clonotype was seen ten or more times. This sequence joins TRBV6-5 and TRBJ2-7; 7 nucleotides line up with TRBD2. The V and J ends lost 2 bases and 6 bases, in that order; junction bases with no gene match: 13. There are 16 residues in the CDR3. The germline V gene encodes CDR1 MNHEY and CDR2 SVGAGI. CDR3 DNA: TGTGCCAGCAGTTACCCGACCGGGAGGTGGAGATGCGAGCAGTACTTC. Encoded protein: CASSYPTGRWRCEQYF.

The chain joins TRBV3-1 to TRBJ1-5; 9 nucleotides line up with TRBD1. Germline-derived CDR1 and CDR2 are LGHDT and YNNKEL (reference sequence). The CDR3 is made up of 19 amino acids. The ends lost 1 base at V and 15 bases at J; junction bases unmatched: 25. As DNA, the CDR3 is TGTGCCAGCAGCCAAGGTCCGGGACAGGGACTTGATAGCAATCAGCCTCGGCATTTT. Amino acid sequence: CASSQGPGQGLDSNQPRHF. Complete variable domain (other parts from reference TRBV3-1 and TRBJ1-5): DTAVSQTPKYLVTQMGNDKSIKCEQNLGHDTMYWYKQDSKKFLKIMFSYNNKELIINETVPNRFSPKSPDKAHLNLHINSLELGDSAVYFCASSQGPGQGLDSNQPRHFGDGTRLSIL.

Ten or more counts support this clonotype. The V call is TRBV23-1, the J call TRBJ1-1; unclear D gene. Being an ORF, TRBV23-1 has a function that is uncertain. Deletions cut 7 bases from V and 3 bases from J, with 27 bases between. The CDR3 consists of 18 residues. The CDR3 here is CASNGSTKGTIFDTEAFF. The DNA for the CDR3 is TGCGCCAGCAATGGGAGTACCAAAGGAACCATATTCGACACTGAAGCTTTCTTT.

Of note for this clonotype: A much bigger clone sits one base away, suggesting this may be a read error. The chain carries TRBV7-9 and TRBJ2-7; D remains unclear. Germline V gene lookup returns CDR1 SEHNR and CDR2 FQNEAQ (reference sequence). CDR3 length: 11 residues. The CDR3 nucleotides read TGTGCCCGCAGCTCACTTTACGAGCAGTACTTC. Translating gives CARSSLYEQYF.

This clonotype has more than one count but fewer than ten. J is TRBJ2-1 and V is TRBV7-9, with 8 bases lining up with TRBD1. This CDR3 is 16 amino acids long. J was trimmed by 0 bases and V by 3 bases; bases with no gene match: 4. Germline V lookup: CDR1 SEHNR, CDR2 FQNEAQ (reference sequence). Here the CDR3 reads CASSFLGQGSYNEQFF. In DNA, the CDR3 is TGTGCCAGCAGCTTTCTCGGACAGGGCTCCTACAATGAGCAGTTCTTC.

On this clonotype itself: A much larger clone differs from this one at a single base, so this may be a read error. V gene TRBV19 combines with J gene TRBJ2-3, with D hard to call. Germline loops: CDR1 LNHDA, CDR2 SQIVND (reference sequence). The CDR3 covers 14 residues. The CDR3: CASSITEFTDAQYF. The CDR3 DNA sequence: TGTGCCAGTAGTATAACGGAGTTCACAGATGCGCAGTATTTT.

The chain uses TRBV4-3 and TRBJ2-7; D uncertain. V gave up 1 base and J gave up 0 bases, with 7 bases separating them. CDR1 is LGHNA and CDR2 is YSLEER in the germline V gene. The CDR3 has 14 amino acids. This chain's CDR3 is CASSQVVSSYEQYF. CDR3 coding DNA: TGCGCCAGCAGCCAAGTGGTTAGCTCCTACGAGCAGTACTTC.

In DNA, the CDR3 is TGTGCCAGCAGCTTTAGCGGGACCCCCACAGATACGCAGTATTTT. Protein: CASSFSGTPTDTQYF. J is TRBJ2-3 and V is TRBV5-4; 8 positions agree with TRBD2. The CDR3 contains 15 residues. Germline CDR1 SGHNT, CDR2 YYREEE (reference sequence). V lost 2 bases to trimming and J lost 2 bases; unmatched junction nucleotides: 4. Together with reference TRBV5-4 and TRBJ2-3, the CDR3 gives the full variable domain: ETGVTQSPTHLIKTRGQQVTLRCSSQSGHNTVSWYQQALGQGPQFIFQYYREEENGRGNFPPRFSGLQFPNYSSELNVNALELDDSALYLCASSFSGTPTDTQYFGPGTRLTVL.

By share of the sample, this clonotype is medium-sized. The chain combines TRBV4-3 with TRBJ1-1; 9 nucleotides align to TRBD1. The CDR3 sequence is 14 residues long. Per the germline V gene, CDR1 is LGHNA and CDR2 is YSLEER. Trimming removed 4 bases from V and 6 bases from J; junction bases left unmatched: 6. CDR3 nucleotide sequence: TGCGCCAGCAGCCTTACGGACAGGGGCGCTGAAGCTTTCTTT. This sequence encodes CASSLTDRGAEAFF.

In its sample, this clonotype was seen many times. CDR3 DNA sequence: TGTGCCAGCAGTTTATGGCGGGAGGATCCTAGCACAGATACGCAGTATTTT. Translation: CASSLWREDPSTDTQYF. The chain employs TRBV28 and TRBJ2-3, with 8 bases aligning to TRBD2. The CDR3 extends over 17 amino acids. Looked up from germline, CDR1 is MDHEN and CDR2 is SYDVKM. Unmatched junction bases numbered 5, after V lost 0 bases and J lost 0 bases.

This clonotype was seen at least ten times. The V gene is TRBV12-3 or TRBV12-4, the J gene TRBJ2-1; tentative D call: TRBD2 (7 bases). There are 13 residues in the CDR3. V dropped 3 bases and J dropped 8 bases, with 11 bases sitting between them. CDR3 in amino acids: CASSLGGADEQFF. The CDR3 coding sequence is TGTGCCAGCAGTTTGGGGGGGGCGGATGAGCAGTTCTTC.

In this sample, this clonotype turned up many times. The V and J genes are TRBV27 and TRBJ2-7, with 8 positions matching TRBD2. The germline V gene encodes CDR1 MNHEY and CDR2 SMNVEV (reference sequence). V was clipped by 5 bases and J by 2 bases; unmatched bases: 2. There are 13 residues in the CDR3. The CDR3 loop reads CASSTSGPYEQYF. The CDR3 nucleotides are TGTGCCAGCAGTACTAGCGGCCCCTACGAGCAGTACTTC.

This clonotype has a count of ten or more. This rearrangement joins TRBV5-4 to TRBJ2-3; tentative D call: TRBD1 (6 bases). V lost 0 bases, J lost 5 bases, and 16 bases lay in between. The length of the CDR3 is 16 residues. The germline CDR1 and CDR2 sequences are SGHNT and YYREEE (reference sequence). CDR3 protein: CASSLEAAGDVDTQYF. The CDR3 DNA sequence: TGTGCCAGCAGCTTGGAGGCGGCAGGGGATGTAGATACGCAGTATTTT.

This clonotype was seen repeatedly, ten times or more. The chain combines TRBV4-1 with TRBJ1-2; TRBD1 matches at 7 bases. Trimming took 3 bases from V and 1 from J; bases not matched to a gene: 8. Looked up from germline, CDR1 is MGHRA and CDR2 is YSYEKL. This CDR3 has 16 residues. The CDR3 here is CASSQTTGTYNYGYTF. DNA of the CDR3: TGCGCCAGCAGCCAGACGACAGGGACCTATAACTATGGCTACACCTTC.

This clonotype turned up a few times. This chain links TRBV20-1 with TRBJ2-1, with TRBD2 as a possible D gene (5 bases). The CDR3 length is 15 residues. V lost 0 bases and J lost 3, with 12 bases in between. Germline values: CDR1 DFQATT, CDR2 SNEGSKA (reference sequence). The CDR3 loop is CSARDPGFGYNEQFF. The CDR3 DNA is TGCAGTGCTAGAGATCCGGGGTTCGGCTACAATGAGCAGTTCTTC.

The chain recombines TRBV30 with TRBJ2-7; 7 bases map to TRBD2. Germline CDR1 is GTSNPN and CDR2 is SVGIG (reference sequence). V shed 1 base, J shed 12 bases, and the junction held 18 bases outside the gene matches. CDR3 size: 15 residues. In nucleotides, the CDR3 is TGTGCCTGGAGTGGCCTTACTCGGGAGGTCTACAAGCGGTACTTC. This translates into CAWSGLTREVYKRYF.

This clonotype appeared many times. The chain recombines TRBV7-9 with TRBJ2-7; TRBD1 or TRBD2 may be the D gene (9 bases each). The V and J ends lost 5 bases and 2 bases respectively, with 22 bases between them. CDR1 SEHNR and CDR2 FQNEAQ come from the germline V gene (reference sequence). This CDR3 is built from 17 residues. CDR3 sequence: CASSPDRGSSGTYEQYF. CDR3 in DNA: TGTGCCAGCAGCCCGGACAGGGGATCTAGCGGGACCTACGAGCAGTACTTC. The variable domain in full, with the rest retrieved from reference TRBV7-9 and TRBJ2-7, is DTGVSQNPRHKITKRGQNVTFRCDPISEHNRLYWYRQTLGQGPEFLTYFQNEAQLEKSRLLSDRFSAERPKGSFSTLEIQRTEQGDSAMYLCASSPDRGSSGTYEQYFGPGTRLTVT.

This clonotype was observed at least ten times. The chain recombines TRBV7-2 with TRBJ1-1; tentatively, D is TRBD1 (5 bases). The length of the CDR3 is 14 residues. Deletions cut 4 bases from V and 0 bases from J, with 9 bases between. Germline V CDR1 and CDR2: SGHTA, FQGNSA. The CDR3 spells CASSWGVLNTEAFF. The CDR3 bases are TGTGCCAGCAGCTGGGGCGTTTTGAACACTGAAGCTTTCTTT.

This clonotype occurred many times. The chain recombines TRBV6-1 with TRBJ2-7; maybe TRBD1 (6 bases). Trimming removed 6 bases from V and 2 bases from J, with 11 bases in between. In germline, CDR1 is MNHNS, CDR2 SASEGT. The CDR3 spans 13 residues. As DNA, the CDR3 is TGTGCCAGCAGCAACAGGGTACCCTACGAGCAGTACTTC. It specifies CASSNRVPYEQYF.

This clonotype was picked up many times. The J gene is TRBJ2-3, the V gene TRBV7-8; 12 nucleotides agree with TRBD1. Germline assignment: CDR1 SGHVS and CDR2 FQNEAQ. The CDR3 is made up of 17 amino acids. After removal of 5 bases from V and 3 bases from J, the junction contained 9 bases not matched to a gene. CDR3 coding DNA: TGTGCCAGCAGCCAACGAGGGACAGGGGGCTGGACAGATACGCAGTATTTT. Amino acids: CASSQRGTGGWTDTQYF.

This clonotype came up many times. The chain is built from TRBV2 and TRBJ1-2; unclear D gene. The V and J ends lost 8 bases and 4 bases respectively, with 11 bases between them. The CDR3 is 12 residues long. Germline V lookup: CDR1 SNHLY, CDR2 FYNNEI. In DNA, the CDR3 is TGTGCCAGCGTGGAGCAAATCTATGGCTACACCTTC. Residues: CASVEQIYGYTF.

This clonotype occurred many times. The V call is TRBV13, the J call TRBJ2-7; 8 positions match TRBD2. CDR1 and CDR2 (germline): PRHDT, FYEKMQ (reference sequence). Trimming at V came to 10 bases and at J to 0 bases, leaving 5 bases not matched to a gene. The CDR3 has 13 residues. In DNA form, the CDR3 reads TGTGCCACCGCAGCGGGAGCCTCCTACGAGCAGTACTTC. Translated: CATAAGASYEQYF.